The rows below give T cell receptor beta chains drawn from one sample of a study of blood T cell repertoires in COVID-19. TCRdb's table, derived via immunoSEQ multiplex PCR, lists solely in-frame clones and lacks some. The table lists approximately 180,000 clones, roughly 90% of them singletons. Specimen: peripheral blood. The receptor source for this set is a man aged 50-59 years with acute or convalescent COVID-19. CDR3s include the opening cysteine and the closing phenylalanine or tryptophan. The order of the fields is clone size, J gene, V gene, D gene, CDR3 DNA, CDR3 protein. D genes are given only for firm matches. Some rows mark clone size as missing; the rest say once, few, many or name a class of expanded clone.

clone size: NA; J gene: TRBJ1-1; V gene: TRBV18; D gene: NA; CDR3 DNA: TGTGCCAGCTCACCACCGCCAGGGGCGAACACTGAAGCTTTCTTT; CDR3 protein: CASSPPPGANTEAFF
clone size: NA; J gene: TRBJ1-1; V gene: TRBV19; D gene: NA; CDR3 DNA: TGTGCCAGTAGTTGGCAGGGGAAGATGGACACTGAAGCTTTCTTT; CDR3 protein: CASSWQGKMDTEAFF
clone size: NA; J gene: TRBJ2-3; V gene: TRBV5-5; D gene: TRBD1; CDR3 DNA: TGTGCCAGCAGCTCTAAGGACAGGGGCACAGATACGCAGTATTTT; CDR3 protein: CASSSKDRGTDTQYF
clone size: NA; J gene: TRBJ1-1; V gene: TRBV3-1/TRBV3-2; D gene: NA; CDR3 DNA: TGTGCCAGCACCGGGGGACGGATGAACACTGAAGCTTTCTTT; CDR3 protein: CASTGGRMNTEAFF
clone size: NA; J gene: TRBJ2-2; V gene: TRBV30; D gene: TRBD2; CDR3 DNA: TGTGCCTGGAGTAAAAGGGGACTAGAAGGCGGGGAGCTGTTTTTT; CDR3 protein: CAWSKRGLEGGELFF
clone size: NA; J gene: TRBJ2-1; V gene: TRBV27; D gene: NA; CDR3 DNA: TGTGCCAGCAGTTTATCTGGGAGGAGTACATATGAGCAGTTCTTC; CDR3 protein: CASSLSGRSTYEQFF
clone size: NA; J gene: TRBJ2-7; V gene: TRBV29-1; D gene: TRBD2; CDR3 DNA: TGCAGCGTTGACGGACTAGCGGGGGATTACGAGCAGTACTTC; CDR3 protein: CSVDGLAGDYEQYF
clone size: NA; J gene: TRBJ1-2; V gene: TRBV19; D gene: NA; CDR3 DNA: TGTGCCAGTAACACCGGGGGCTATGGCTACACCTTC; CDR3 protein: CASNTGGYGYTF
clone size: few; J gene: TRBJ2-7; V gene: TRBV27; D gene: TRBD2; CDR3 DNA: TGTGCCAGCATCGGACTAGCGGGAGGTCGCGACGAGCAGTACTTC; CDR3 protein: CASIGLAGGRDEQYF
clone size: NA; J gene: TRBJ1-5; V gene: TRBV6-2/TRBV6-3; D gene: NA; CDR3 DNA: TGTGCCAGCAGTTACTTGACAGTTAGCAATCAGCCCCAGCATTTT; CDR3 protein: CASSYLTVSNQPQHF
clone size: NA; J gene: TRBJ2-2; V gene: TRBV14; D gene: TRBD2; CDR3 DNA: TGTGCCAGCAGCCAAGGCCTAGCGGATACCACCGGGGAGCTGTTTTTT; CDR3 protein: CASSQGLADTTGELFF
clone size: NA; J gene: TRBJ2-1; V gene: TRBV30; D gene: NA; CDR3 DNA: TGTGCCTGGAGTGATTTTACAGGGTATGAGCAGTTCTTC; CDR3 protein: CAWSDFTGYEQFF
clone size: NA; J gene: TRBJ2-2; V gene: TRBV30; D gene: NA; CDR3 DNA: TGTGCCTGGAGTATCATGGGGGGTTATGGGGAGCTGTTTTTT; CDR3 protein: CAWSIMGGYGELFF
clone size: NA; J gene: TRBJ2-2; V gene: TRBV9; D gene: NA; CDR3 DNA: TGTGCCAGCAGCTTCAGGGGTGGAGAGGAGCTGTTTTTT; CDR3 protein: CASSFRGGEELFF
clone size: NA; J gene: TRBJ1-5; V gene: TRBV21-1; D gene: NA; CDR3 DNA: TGTGCCAGCAGCCGCTGCGGGAAATCGTCGGGGTGTTGGGATCAGCCCCAGCATTTT; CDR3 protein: CASSRCGKSSGCWDQPQHF
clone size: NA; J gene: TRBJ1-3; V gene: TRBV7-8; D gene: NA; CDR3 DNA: TGTGCCAGCAGCTTGGACAGCCTTCGGATAGACTCTGGAAACACCATATATTTT; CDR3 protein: CASSLDSLRIDSGNTIYF
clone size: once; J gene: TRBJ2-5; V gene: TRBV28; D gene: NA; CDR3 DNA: TGTGCCAGCAGTTTACTTGCGCTACCGCAAGAGACCCAGTACTTC; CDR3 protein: CASSLLALPQETQYF
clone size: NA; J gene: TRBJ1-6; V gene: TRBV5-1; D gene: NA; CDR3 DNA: TGCGCCAGCAGCCCCCAAGGGCGACAGAATAATTCACCCCTCCACTTT; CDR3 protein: CASSPQGRQNNSPLHF
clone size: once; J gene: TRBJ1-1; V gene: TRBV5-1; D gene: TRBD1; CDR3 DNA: TGCGCCAGCAGCAGCGGACAGGGCGTAGGTCGTGAAGCTTTCTTT; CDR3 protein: CASSSGQGVGREAFF
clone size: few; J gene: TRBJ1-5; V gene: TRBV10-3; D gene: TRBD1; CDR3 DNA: TGTGCCTCCCGGACAGGAGATAGCAATCAGCCCCAGCATTTT; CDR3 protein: CASRTGDSNQPQHF
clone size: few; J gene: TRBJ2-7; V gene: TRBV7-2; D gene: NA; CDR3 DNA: TGTGCCAGCAGCGAACAGGGTTTGGGGCCCTTCGACGAGCAGTACTTC; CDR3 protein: CASSEQGLGPFDEQYF
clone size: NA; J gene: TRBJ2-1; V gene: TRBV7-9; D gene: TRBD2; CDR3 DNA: TGTGCCAGCAGCAAACTAGCGGGAAGGACAAATGAGCAGTTCTTC; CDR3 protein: CASSKLAGRTNEQFF
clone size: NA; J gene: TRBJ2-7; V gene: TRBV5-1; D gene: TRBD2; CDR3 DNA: TGCGCCAGCAGCTTGGTAGCGGGAAACATCTACGAGCAGTACTTC; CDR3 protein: CASSLVAGNIYEQYF
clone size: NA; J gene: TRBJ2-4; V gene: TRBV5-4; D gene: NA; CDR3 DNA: TGTGCCAGCAGGGAGAACAACATTCAGTACTTC; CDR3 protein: CASRENNIQYF
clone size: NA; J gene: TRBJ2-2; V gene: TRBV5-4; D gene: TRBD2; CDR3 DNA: TGTGCCAGCAGCTTAGGGACTAGTAGTACCGGGGAGCTGTTTTTT; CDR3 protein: CASSLGTSSTGELFF
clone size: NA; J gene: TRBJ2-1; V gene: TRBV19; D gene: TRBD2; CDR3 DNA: TGTGCCAGTAGTATAGTCCTAGCGGGAGGCAGTGAGCAGTTCTTC; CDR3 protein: CASSIVLAGGSEQFF
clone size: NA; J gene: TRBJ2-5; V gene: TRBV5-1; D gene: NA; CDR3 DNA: TGCGCCAGCAGCTTGTTCTATAGGCAGTCAGGTGAAGAGACCCAGTACTTC; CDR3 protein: CASSLFYRQSGEETQYF
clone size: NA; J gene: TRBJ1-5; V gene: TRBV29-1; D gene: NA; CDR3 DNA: TGCAGCGTTGGTGGAGTGGGTCAGCCCCAGCATTTT; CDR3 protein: CSVGGVGQPQHF
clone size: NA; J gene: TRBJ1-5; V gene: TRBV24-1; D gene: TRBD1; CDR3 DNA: TGTGCCACCAAAGGAAACAGGGGGGAACCCCAGCATTTT; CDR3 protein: CATKGNRGEPQHF
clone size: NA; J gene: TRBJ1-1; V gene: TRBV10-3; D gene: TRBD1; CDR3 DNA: TGTGCCATCAAGCCGGGACAGGGGTACACTGAAGCTTTCTTT; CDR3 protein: CAIKPGQGYTEAFF
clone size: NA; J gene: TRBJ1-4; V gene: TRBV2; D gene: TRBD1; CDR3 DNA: TGTGCCAGCAGTCGAGACAGGGATGCAACTAATGAAAAACTGTTTTTT; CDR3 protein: CASSRDRDATNEKLFF
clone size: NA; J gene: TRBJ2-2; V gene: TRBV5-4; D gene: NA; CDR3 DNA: TGTGCCAGCAGCTCCACTAGCCGGTACACCGGGGAGCTGTTTTTT; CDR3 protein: CASSSTSRYTGELFF
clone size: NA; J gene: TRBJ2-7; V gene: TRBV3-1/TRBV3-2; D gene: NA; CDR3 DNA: TGTGCCAGCAGCCAAGATTTCCAGGCAGACTACGAGCAGTACTTC; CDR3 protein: CASSQDFQADYEQYF
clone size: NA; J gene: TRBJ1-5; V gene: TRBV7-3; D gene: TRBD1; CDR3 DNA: TGTGCCAGCGGAAGACAGGGGGACTGCAATCAGCCCCAGCATTTT; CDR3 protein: CASGRQGDCNQPQHF
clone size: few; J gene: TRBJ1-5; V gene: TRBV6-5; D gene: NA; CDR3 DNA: TGTGCCAGCACAGGCACATTCGTGAGCAATCAGCCCCAGCATTTT; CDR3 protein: CASTGTFVSNQPQHF
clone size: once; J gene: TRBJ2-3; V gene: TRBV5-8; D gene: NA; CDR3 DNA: TGTGCCCCGGAGCAGGGGAATACGCAGTATTTT; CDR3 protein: CAPEQGNTQYF
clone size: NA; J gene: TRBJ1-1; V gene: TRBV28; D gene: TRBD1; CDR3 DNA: TGTGCCAGCAACGATCAGGGGGGGAACACTGAAGCTTTCTTT; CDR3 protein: CASNDQGGNTEAFF
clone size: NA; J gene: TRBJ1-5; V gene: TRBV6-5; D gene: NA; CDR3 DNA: TGTGCCAGCAGTAGCCGGGACTCCCAGTCCCAGCATTTT; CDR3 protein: CASSSRDSQSQHF
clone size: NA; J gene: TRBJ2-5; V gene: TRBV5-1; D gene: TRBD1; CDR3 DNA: TGCGCCAGCAGCTTGGGACAGGGGAAAGAGACCCAGTACTTC; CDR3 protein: CASSLGQGKETQYF
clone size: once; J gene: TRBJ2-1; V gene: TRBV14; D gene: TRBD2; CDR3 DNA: TGTGCCAGCAGCCGGCGGGAGTGGGAGCAGTTCTTC; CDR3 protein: CASSRREWEQFF
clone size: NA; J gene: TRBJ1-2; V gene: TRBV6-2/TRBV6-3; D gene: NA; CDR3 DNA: TGTGCCAGCAGTTATGCACAAAACTATGGCTACACCTTC; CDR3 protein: CASSYAQNYGYTF
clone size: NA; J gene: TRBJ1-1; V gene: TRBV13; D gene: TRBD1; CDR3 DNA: TGTGCCAGCAGCTTAGCAGGGGGCGCATCTGAAGCTTTCTTT; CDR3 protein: CASSLAGGASEAFF
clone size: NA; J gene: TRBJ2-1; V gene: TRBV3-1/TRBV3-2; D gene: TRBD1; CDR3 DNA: TGTGCCAGCAGTCAAACAGGGGGCGCCCACAATGAGCAGTTCTTC; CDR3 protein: CASSQTGGAHNEQFF
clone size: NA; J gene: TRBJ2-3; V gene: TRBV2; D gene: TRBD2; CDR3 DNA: TGTGCCAGCAGTGGGCGGGGGGCCGGAGATACGCAGTATTTT; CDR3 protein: CASSGRGAGDTQYF
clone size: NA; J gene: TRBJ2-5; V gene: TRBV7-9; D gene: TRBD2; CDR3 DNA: TGTGCCAGCAGCACCCGACTAGCGGGACCCCAAGAGACCCAGTACTTC; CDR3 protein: CASSTRLAGPQETQYF
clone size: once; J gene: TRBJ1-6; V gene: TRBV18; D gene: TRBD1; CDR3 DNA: TGTGCCAGCTCAGCACAGGGGGCTGATAATTCACCCCTCCACTTT; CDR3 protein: CASSAQGADNSPLHF
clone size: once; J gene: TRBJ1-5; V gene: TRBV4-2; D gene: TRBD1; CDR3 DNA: TGTGCCAGCAGCCAAGGGGGACAGGGTCGGAATCAGCCCCAGCATTTT; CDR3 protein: CASSQGGQGRNQPQHF
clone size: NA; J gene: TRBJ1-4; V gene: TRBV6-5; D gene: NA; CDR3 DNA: TGTGCCAGCAATTATCAGGGGACAACTAATGAAAAACTGTTTTTT; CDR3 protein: CASNYQGTTNEKLFF
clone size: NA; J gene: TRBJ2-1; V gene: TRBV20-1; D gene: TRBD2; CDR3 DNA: TGCAGTGCTAGTACCCTAGCGGGAAGCTCCTACAATGAGCAGTTCTTC; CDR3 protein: CSASTLAGSSYNEQFF
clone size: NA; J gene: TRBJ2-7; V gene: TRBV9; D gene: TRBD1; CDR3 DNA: TGTGCCAGCAGCGCAGGACAGGGCGGCTCCTACGAGCAGTACTTC; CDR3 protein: CASSAGQGGSYEQYF
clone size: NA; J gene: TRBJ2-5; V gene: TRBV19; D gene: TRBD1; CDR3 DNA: TGTGCCAGTAGACCCCTCGGGGGACAGGGCGGGATGCCCCAGTACTTC; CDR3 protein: CASRPLGGQGGMPQYF
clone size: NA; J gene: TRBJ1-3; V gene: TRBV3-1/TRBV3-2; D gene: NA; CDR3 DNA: TGTGCCAGCAGCCAGCCAGAGGGTGGAAACACCATATATTTT; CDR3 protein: CASSQPEGGNTIYF
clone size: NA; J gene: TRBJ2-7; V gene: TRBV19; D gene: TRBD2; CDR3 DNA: TGTGCCAGTAGTATAGGAGGCGAGGGGAGGGCCTACGAGCAGTACTTC; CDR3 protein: CASSIGGEGRAYEQYF